These T cell receptor beta chains were read from a single sample in a study of identical twins. A single record per CDR3 protein comes from TCRdb applying MiXCR to the 5' RACE reads. The data contain about 900,000 distinct CDR3 sequences, roughly an eighth of them singletons. These sequences were also reported in another study, on yellow fever vaccine responses in identical twins.

Sequencing input: PBMCs. Receptors were obtained from a woman in her late teens or twenties in good health. Both conserved end residues are part of each CDR3. A D gene is named only where the DNA matches it firmly.

>TRBV11-2|TRBD1|TRBJ1-4
CASSSGTGESEKLFF
>TRBV12-3/TRBV12-4|-|TRBJ2-2
CASSPTATGELFF
>TRBV18|-|TRBJ2-1
CASSPGALRDNEQFF
>TRBV10-2|TRBD1|TRBJ1-2
CASSDRTGGYGYTF
>TRBV6-5|TRBD2|TRBJ2-5
CASSYYRGVETQYF
>TRBV12-3/TRBV12-4|TRBD2|TRBJ2-1
CASSSRLAGVGEQFF
>TRBV3-1|-|TRBJ2-1
CASSQRTINNEQFF
>TRBV12-3/TRBV12-4|-|TRBJ2-1
CASYRGGTGMNEQFF
>TRBV10-3|-|TRBJ1-1
CAIREGGNTEAFF
>TRBV7-9|-|TRBJ2-7
CASSHPTGSYEQYF
>TRBV7-8|TRBD2|TRBJ2-3
CASSVPKRGKIDTQYF
>TRBV10-3|TRBD1|TRBJ2-7
CAISGAGGYEQYF
>TRBV12-3/TRBV12-4|TRBD2|TRBJ2-1
CASSLGSGGRSGEQFF
>TRBV28|TRBD2|TRBJ2-1
CASLSGRSVEQFF
>TRBV5-1|TRBD1|TRBJ2-7
CASSQGQAKGLEQYF
>TRBV12-3/TRBV12-4|-|TRBJ1-1
CASSYGTGEAFF
>TRBV29-1|-|TRBJ2-7
CSGLGGGPGEQYF
>TRBV3-1|TRBD2|TRBJ2-5
CASSRRDGGTQETQYF
>TRBV20-1|-|TRBJ1-1
CSAPSLNTEAFF
>TRBV20-1|-|TRBJ2-2
CSARGSSSNTGELFF
>TRBV7-9|-|TRBJ2-7
CASSSQAPVAEQYF
>TRBV20-1|-|TRBJ1-2
CSATHSYGYTF
>TRBV5-1|-|TRBJ2-1
CASSLDRRNEQFF
>TRBV11-2|-|TRBJ2-3
CASSLAGRYTDTQYF
>TRBV28|-|TRBJ1-1
CASSLGRGRDTEAFF
>TRBV7-2|-|TRBJ2-3
CASSLVGGGGDTQYF
>TRBV10-3|TRBD1|TRBJ2-3
CAISESVTGVGTDTQYF
>TRBV28|-|TRBJ2-7
CASSLSGRGREQYF
>TRBV6-2/TRBV6-3|-|TRBJ2-4
CASSYGQVLAKNIQYF
>TRBV7-2|-|TRBJ2-2
CASSLVAGLTGELFF
>TRBV29-1|TRBD2|TRBJ2-3
CSVKREGTDTQYF
>TRBV12-3/TRBV12-4|TRBD1|TRBJ1-1
CASSRDRGQNTEAFF
>TRBV5-1|TRBD2|TRBJ2-5
CASSLHTSGSIQETQYF
>TRBV28|-|TRBJ2-1
CASSSPLFQSGDEQFF
>TRBV6-5|TRBD2|TRBJ2-3
CASSSRTSLQDTQYF
>TRBV7-9|-|TRBJ2-5
CASSLGDGPRETQYF
>TRBV12-3/TRBV12-4|-|TRBJ2-5
CASSLVPGNGYF